This T cell receptor beta chain derives from a study of blood T cell repertoires in COVID-19. Germline V gene lookup returns CDR1 SEHNR and CDR2 FQNEAQ (reference sequence). The CDR3 spans 15 residues. J gave up 5 bases and V 5 bases, and 7 bases lay outside the gene matches. In the original processing: Using reference gene primer amplification, nucleated cell counts were estimated. Some clones are missing from TCRdb's copy, which holds only in-frame ones; the method was immunoSEQ multiplex PCR. Clone size and V and J calls were adopted from that table, with D and trimming inferred from the DNA. The table includes roughly 170,000 clones, 84% detected once.

The TCR was taken from a middle-aged man who had recovered from COVID-19. Specimen: peripheral blood. The genes are TRBV7-9 and TRBJ2-7; 12 nucleotides agree with TRBD1. This chain's CDR3 is CASSATGTGGDEQYF. Written as DNA, the CDR3 is TGTGCCAGCAGCGCTACCGGGACAGGGGGCGACGAGCAGTACTTC.